The 26 T cell receptor beta chains below come from one sample, sequenced in a study of technical replicates of blood from a few donors. The data were produced by immunoSEQ multiplex PCR, yet TCRdb's version contains in-frame clones alone and is incomplete. The sample includes about 100,000 clones, nearly 96% of them seen just once. Specimen: T cells isolated from PBMCs. The receptors were gathered from a human donor in good health.

V usage is TRBV12-5 and J usage is TRBJ2-7, with a possible D match to TRBD1 (5 bases). Trimming removed 2 bases from V and 3 bases from J, with 14 bases in between. Germline V gene sequence: CDR1 LGHNT, CDR2 FRNRAP. This CDR3 has 15 amino acids. In DNA, the CDR3 is TGTGCTAGTGGTTTGTCGCCAGGGTTGGGCTACGAGCAGTACTTC. The encoded protein is CASGLSPGLGYEQYF.

This chain uses TRBV27 with TRBJ1-3, with 7 bases identical to TRBD1. The CDR3 spans 15 residues. Trimming removed 5 bases from V and 0 bases from J; junction bases left unmatched: 4. From germline, CDR1 is MNHEY and CDR2 SMNVEV (reference sequence). CDR3 in amino acids: CASSLGTDSGNTIYF. CDR3 sequence (DNA): TGTGCCAGCAGTCTAGGGACAGACTCTGGAAACACCATATATTTT.

The V and J genes are TRBV5-4 and TRBJ1-2, with 9 bases aligning to TRBD1. CDR3 length: 12 residues. The germline gives CDR1 SGHNT, CDR2 YYREEE (reference sequence). The trim removed 5 bases at V and 10 bases at J, leaving 6 bases unmatched. CDR3 DNA sequence: TGTGCCAGCAGAATCGGACAGGGGACCTACACCTTC. This translates into CASRIGQGTYTF.

This clone was picked up a small number of times. The chain's CDR3 is CASSRDSAYEQYF. The CDR3 DNA reads TGTGCCAGCAGCCGGGACTCCGCCTACGAGCAGTACTTC. The chain employs TRBV7-2 and TRBJ2-7; tentatively, D is TRBD2 (6 bases). Germline V CDR1 and CDR2: SGHTA, FQGNSA. V was trimmed by 5 bases and J by 2 bases, leaving 10 bases between them. There are 13 residues in the CDR3.

The V and J genes are TRBV19 and TRBJ1-1; weak D call: TRBD1 (5 bases). Per germline, CDR1 LNHDA and CDR2 SQIVND (reference sequence). With 9 bases removed from V and 3 bases from J, the gap between germline ends came to 11 bases. This CDR3 contains 12 residues. CDR3: CARYGGDTEAFF. CDR3 sequence (DNA): TGTGCCAGATACGGGGGAGACACTGAAGCTTTCTTT.

The chain recombines TRBV6-5 with TRBJ1-3, with D unresolved. The germline CDR1 and CDR2 sequences are MNHEY and SVGAGI. Deletions cut 3 bases from V and 4 bases from J, with 7 bases between. The CDR3 extends over 13 amino acids. CDR3 bases: TGTGCCAGCAGTTATAGAGGAGGAAACACCATATATTTT. This translates into CASSYRGGNTIYF.

The chain links TRBV18 to TRBJ2-3, with 7 nucleotides matching TRBD2. V gave up 3 bases and J gave up 3 bases; unmatched junction bases: 6. The CDR3 totals 15 residues. Germline CDR1 and CDR2: KGHSH and LQKENI. The CDR3 loop is CASSPTLAETDTQYF. The CDR3 coding sequence is TGTGCCAGCTCACCTACCCTAGCGGAAACAGATACGCAGTATTTT.

This clone appeared once. J is TRBJ1-2 and V is TRBV28; TRBD1 agrees at 9 bases. The CDR3 totals 15 residues. V shed 6 bases, J shed 3 bases, and the junction held 8 bases outside the gene matches. The germline V gene encodes CDR1 MDHEN and CDR2 SYDVKM. CDR3 in amino acids: CASSRGQGPYYGYTF. CDR3 nucleotides: TGTGCCAGCAGCCGAGGACAGGGGCCTTACTATGGCTACACCTTC.

This chain joins TRBV7-9 and TRBJ1-1; 8 bases fit TRBD1. This CDR3 region has 17 residues. With V trimmed by 5 bases and J by 5 bases, 16 bases remained unmatched. Germline V gene lookup returns CDR1 SEHNR and CDR2 FQNEAQ (reference sequence). The CDR3 DNA reads as TGTGCCAGCAGCAAACGTGCGGCATTCAGGGGGCGAACTGAAGCTTTCTTT. Protein: CASSKRAAFRGRTEAFF.

The chain uses TRBV7-9 and TRBJ2-1; TRBD1 agrees at 10 bases. CDR1 and CDR2 from the germline V gene are SEHNR and FQNEAQ (reference sequence). This CDR3 region has 17 residues. The trim removed 3 bases at V and 4 bases at J, leaving 9 bases unmatched. As DNA, the CDR3 is TGTGCCAGCAGCTTCAATTCGGGACAGGGGTTATACAATGAGCAGTTCTTC. The encoded protein is CASSFNSGQGLYNEQFF.

This chain links TRBV6-5 with TRBJ2-7, with D possibly being TRBD1 (6 bases). Between the trimmed V and J ends, which lost 10 bases and 5 bases, there was a span of 18 bases. CDR3 length equals 13 residues. From germline, CDR1 is MNHEY and CDR2 SVGAGI. CDR3 DNA: TGTGCCACACGGGACACCCTTAGAGACGAGCAGTACTTC. Translation: CATRDTLRDEQYF.

The rearrangement joins TRBV6-5 to TRBJ2-1; D not certain. The germline V gene encodes CDR1 MNHEY and CDR2 SVGAGI. V lost 6 bases to trimming and J lost 0 bases, with 9 bases between them. There are 14 residues in the CDR3. The CDR3 reads CASSEVASYNEQFF. CDR3 in DNA: TGTGCCAGCAGCGAGGTCGCCTCCTACAATGAGCAGTTCTTC.

The chain has TRBV6-5 and TRBJ2-1; 7 nucleotides agree with TRBD1. The junction had 8 bases not matched to a gene; V was cut back by 6 bases and J by 12 bases. The CDR3 is 12 residues long. CDR1 is MNHEY and CDR2 is SVGAGI in the germline V gene. The CDR3 loop reads CASSLDRVWQFF. The DNA of the CDR3 is TGTGCCAGCAGCCTAGACAGGGTTTGGCAGTTCTTC.

The rearrangement joins TRBV6-1 to TRBJ2-3, with D perhaps TRBD1 (6 bases). V gave up 4 bases and J gave up 3 bases, with 11 bases separating them. This CDR3 is built from 14 residues. Germline CDR1 reads MNHNS; CDR2 reads SASEGT. The DNA for the CDR3 is TGTGCCAGCAGTGGAAGGACAGATACAGATACGCAGTATTTT. Encoded protein: CASSGRTDTDTQYF.

This clone was observed a single time. The germline gene is not matched at one end of the junction; a read error may be the cause. The gene calls are TRBV5-4 and TRBJ2-7, with 12 bases identical to TRBD2. This CDR3 region has 15 residues. In germline, CDR1 is SGHNT, CDR2 YYREEE (reference sequence). The CDR3 reads CASSAKLAGGPLEHF. In DNA, the CDR3 is TGTGCCAGCAGCGCTAAACTAGCGGGGGGACCTCTTGAGCACTTC.

CDR3 amino acids: CASSGPGTGAYSGYTF. The CDR3 nucleotides read TGTGCCAGCAGCGGGCCGGGGACAGGGGCCTACTCTGGCTACACCTTC. The rearrangement joins TRBV7-9 to TRBJ1-2, with 10 bases aligning to TRBD1. With V trimmed by 5 bases and J by 7 bases, 13 bases remained unmatched. The CDR3 contains 16 residues. Germline V gene data show CDR1 as SEHNR and CDR2 as FQNEAQ (reference sequence).

The V gene is TRBV18, the J gene TRBJ2-4; D perhaps matches TRBD2 (5 bases). CDR3 length equals 13 residues. Per germline, CDR1 KGHSH and CDR2 LQKENI. Between the trimmed V and J ends, which lost 5 bases and 1 base, there was a span of 6 bases. As DNA, the CDR3 is TGTGCCAGCTCATCGGGGGCCAAAAACATTCAGTACTTC. Its protein is CASSSGAKNIQYF. Filled out from reference TRBV18 and TRBJ2-4, the complete variable domain reads NAGVMQNPRHLVRRRGQEARLRCSPMKGHSHVYWYRQLPEEGLKFMVYLQKENIIDESGMPKERFSAEFPKEGPSILRIQQVVRGDSAAYFCASSSGAKNIQYFGAGTRLSVL.

This chain joins TRBV6-1 and TRBJ1-2; 9 positions match TRBD1. Germline CDR1 MNHNS, CDR2 SASEGT. V shed 8 bases and J 6 bases; nucleotides not matched to a gene: 7. The CDR3 has 13 residues. This CDR3 is CASGTQGADGYTF. In DNA form, the CDR3 reads TGTGCCAGCGGAACACAGGGGGCGGATGGCTACACCTTC.

The V and J genes are TRBV19 and TRBJ2-1; D is unclear. The CDR3 consists of 13 residues. V lost 4 bases, J lost 6 bases, and 10 bases lay in between. Per germline, CDR1 LNHDA and CDR2 SQIVND (reference sequence). CDR3 residues: CASSTPGSNEQFF. The CDR3 DNA reads TGTGCCAGTAGTACTCCAGGTTCCAATGAGCAGTTCTTC.

The J gene is TRBJ2-6, the V gene TRBV28; 7 nucleotides agree with TRBD1. V shed 8 bases and J 2 bases; nucleotides not matched to a gene: 3. Germline V gene lookup returns CDR1 MDHEN and CDR2 SYDVKM. The CDR3 totals 14 residues. CDR3 sequence reads: CASSQGAGANVLTF. As DNA, the CDR3 is TGTGCCAGCTCCCAGGGGGCTGGGGCCAACGTCCTGACTTTC.

CDR3 bases: TGTGCCAGCAGCCCTAGGGGGACCGTGACCTACGAGCAGTACTTC. This encodes CASSPRGTVTYEQYF. This chain uses TRBV9 with TRBJ2-7; D is possibly TRBD1 (6 bases). Trimming left V 4 bases short and J 2 bases short, with 16 bases between. In germline, CDR1 is SGDLS, CDR2 YYNGEE. This CDR3 region has 15 residues.

The chain employs TRBV9 and TRBJ1-1; D ambiguous. The CDR3 has 14 amino acids. The V gene lost 4 bases and the J gene lost 5 bases, with 15 bases spanning the gap. Germline-derived CDR1 and CDR2 are SGDLS and YYNGEE. CDR3 amino acids: CASSPEGRGTEAFF. The CDR3 nucleotides are TGTGCCAGCAGCCCTGAAGGGCGCGGGACTGAAGCTTTCTTT.

This chain uses TRBV19 with TRBJ1-1; D gene unclear. The CDR3 sequence is 13 residues long. Per germline, CDR1 LNHDA and CDR2 SQIVND (reference sequence). The V end was cut by 6 bases, the J end by 1 base, with 9 bases between. CDR3 in amino acids: CASSFPGNTEAFF. The CDR3 DNA reads TGTGCCAGTAGCTTCCCAGGGAACACTGAAGCTTTCTTT.

The chain links TRBV5-1 to TRBJ1-1; the match to TRBD1 covers 9 bases. CDR3 size: 14 residues. CDR1 SGHRS and CDR2 YFSETQ come from the germline V gene. J lost 4 bases, V lost 4 bases, and 5 bases had no gene match. CDR3 DNA: TGCGCCAGCAGCAACACAGGGGGCAGCACTGAAGCTTTCTTT. Its translation is CASSNTGGSTEAFF.

In its sample, this clone was seen once. The rearrangement uses TRBV5-5 and TRBJ1-4; TRBD1 matches at 9 bases. J was trimmed by 6 bases and V by 4 bases; bases with no gene match: 7. The CDR3 spans 15 residues. Germline CDR1 is SGHKS and CDR2 is YYEKEE (reference sequence). This CDR3 is CASSPPGQGYEKLFF. The DNA for the CDR3 is TGTGCCAGCAGCCCTCCGGGACAGGGCTATGAAAAACTGTTTTTT.

The genes are TRBV2 and TRBJ2-2; 9 nucleotides align to TRBD1. CDR1 and CDR2 (germline): SNHLY, FYNNEI. This CDR3 region has 16 residues. V dropped 6 bases and J dropped 6; count of bases not matched to a gene: 11. The CDR3 sequence is CASRDPGTGMAGELFF. Here the CDR3 DNA reads TGTGCCAGCAGGGACCCCGGGACAGGGATGGCCGGGGAGCTGTTTTTT.